Below, 10 T cell receptor beta chains from the same sample are listed, as sequenced in a study of beta chain features in type 1 diabetes. Expressed TCRB transcripts got sequenced, as all isolated RNA was reverse transcribed. Here immunoSEQ multiplex PCR was the method, and the copy in TCRdb shows in-frame clones only, minus some. The table has about 110,000 clones, almost 40% seen once. Sequencing was carried out using stem cell memory CD4+ T cells from blood. These receptor sequences come from a woman between 18 and 29 years old in good health.

The chain joins TRBV2 to TRBJ1-4; the match to TRBD1 covers 9 bases. The germline V gene has CDR1 SNHLY and CDR2 FYNNEI. This CDR3 contains 14 residues. J gave up 6 bases and V 6 bases, and 5 bases lay outside the gene matches. The CDR3 coding sequence is TGTGCCAGCAGCGTGGACAGGGGATATGAAAAACTGTTTTTT. Protein sequence: CASSVDRGYEKLFF.

The chain joins TRBV5-1 to TRBJ2-1, with 13 nucleotides matching TRBD2. With 2 bases clipped from V and 6 bases from J, the junction kept 14 bases outside the gene matches. Germline CDR1 is SGHRS and CDR2 is YFSETQ. This CDR3 spans 19 amino acids. The CDR3 nucleotides are TGCGCCAGCAGCTTCCCGCGGGGGGGACTAGCGGGATCCGGCAATGAGCAGTTCTTC. It is translated as CASSFPRGGLAGSGNEQFF.

The sample holds one count of this clone. The rearrangement uses TRBV7-9 and TRBJ1-2; D is undetermined. Germline V gives CDR1 SEHNR, CDR2 FQNEAQ (reference sequence). This CDR3 has 17 amino acids. V was cut by 5 bases and J by 4 bases, with 23 bases left in between. CDR3 in amino acids: CASSPTSTPSFFYGYTF. CDR3 in DNA: TGTGCCAGCAGCCCTACGTCCACTCCATCCTTCTTCTATGGCTACACCTTC.

This clone was counted between two and nine times. J is TRBJ2-2 and V is TRBV7-2; D gene uncertain. The CDR3 has 14 amino acids. Germline assignment: CDR1 SGHTA and CDR2 FQGNSA. Trimming stripped 5 bases from V and 2 bases from J, with 9 bases between. This CDR3 reads CASSPGYNTGELFF. As DNA, the CDR3 is TGTGCCAGCAGCCCAGGTTATAACACCGGGGAGCTGTTTTTT. Drawing the rest from reference TRBV7-2 and TRBJ2-2, the complete variable domain is GAGVSQSPSNKVTEKGKDVELRCDPISGHTALYWYRQSLGQGLEFLIYFQGNSAPDKSGLPSDRFSAERTGGSVSTLTIQRTQQEDSAVYLCASSPGYNTGELFFGEGSRLTVL.

This clone appeared a few times. J is TRBJ2-7 and V is TRBV18, with 14 bases that match TRBD2. This CDR3 is 18 amino acids long. CDR1 is KGHSH and CDR2 is LQKENI in the germline V gene. J lost 4 bases, V lost 2 bases, and 10 bases had no gene match. CDR3 DNA sequence: TGTGCCAGCTCACCATCGGCCGCCCGGACTAGCGGGAGGTACGAGCAGTACTTC. This sequence encodes CASSPSAARTSGRYEQYF.

The gene calls are TRBV7-9 and TRBJ2-2; possible D gene TRBD2, 6 bases. The V and J ends lost 3 bases and 5 bases respectively, with 10 bases between them. CDR1 is SEHNR and CDR2 is FQNEAQ in the germline V gene (reference sequence). The CDR3 runs 14 residues. This CDR3 is CASSFGGVTGELFF. CDR3 DNA: TGTGCCAGCAGCTTCGGAGGGGTAACCGGGGAGCTGTTTTTT.

This chain links TRBV6-1 with TRBJ1-1; 7 bases match TRBD1. The germline CDR1 and CDR2 sequences are MNHNS and SASEGT. This CDR3 spans 12 amino acids. V dropped 5 bases and J dropped 6; count of bases not matched to a gene: 3. The CDR3 loop reads CASSRQGSEAFF. The CDR3 DNA reads TGTGCCAGCAGTAGACAGGGTTCTGAAGCTTTCTTT.

The chain couples TRBV10-3 to TRBJ2-4; 9 positions agree with TRBD1. The CDR3 loop spans 16 amino acids. The germline gives CDR1 ENHRY, CDR2 SYGVKD. Germline trimming cut 0 bases from V and 8 bases from J; bases unmatched to any gene: 8. CDR3 in DNA: TGTGCCATCAGTGAGTCGGGGACAGGGTTGGTCCACATTCAGTACTTC. Translation gives CAISESGTGLVHIQYF.

The chain recombines TRBV9 with TRBJ2-4; 10 positions match TRBD1. Per the germline V gene, CDR1 is SGDLS and CDR2 is YYNGEE. CDR3 length equals 19 residues. The V and J ends lost 2 bases and 3 bases, in that order; junction bases with no gene match: 14. The CDR3 DNA is TGTGCCAGCAGCGTCACCGGGACAGGGGTACTAAGCCGCAAAAACATTCAGTACTTC. It encodes CASSVTGTGVLSRKNIQYF.

The sample holds a few counts of this clone. This chain links TRBV9 with TRBJ2-3, with 8 bases identical to TRBD2. CDR3 size: 16 residues. The junction had 6 bases not matched to a gene; V was cut back by 2 bases and J by 1 base. Germline values: CDR1 SGDLS, CDR2 YYNGEE. This CDR3 is CASSVHLAGRTDTQYF. The CDR3 DNA follows: TGTGCCAGCAGCGTTCACCTAGCGGGCCGCACAGATACGCAGTATTTT.